This T cell receptor (beta chain) was profiled in a study of CD8 T cells in ankylosing spondylitis. The CDR3 has 15 amino acids. V was trimmed by 8 bases and J by 0 bases, leaving 14 bases between them. Germline CDR1 and CDR2: LGHNA and YSLEER. It was by quantitative 5'-RACE with molecular barcodes that TCR beta libraries were made. MiXCR was run by TCRdb on the 5' RACE reads, yielding one entry per CDR3 protein. The sample has under 170,000 distinct CDR3 sequences; approximately 48% are singletons. The source material was synovial fluid, either unsorted or a sorted T cell fraction (not recorded which). The V gene is TRBV4-3, the J gene TRBJ2-1; the D gene is possibly TRBD2 (5 bases). The clonotype was recovered from a male donor with ankylosing spondylitis. CDR3: CASGPGILSYNEQFF. The CDR3, as DNA: TGCGCCAGCGGCCCGGGGATCCTCTCCTACAATGAGCAGTTCTTC.